This T cell receptor beta chain was retrieved from a study of yellow fever vaccine responses in identical twins. Study-level results: The authors reported partly convergent, partly personalized vaccine responses in identical twins.

As for this clonotype: Antigen unknown.

One entry per CDR3 protein, called by TCRdb with MiXCR from the RT-PCR reads. The sample has some 10,000 distinct CDR3 sequences; more than 65% are singletons. The V gene's germline CDR1 is PRHDT and CDR2 FYEKMQ (reference sequence). Trimming took off 5 bases at V and 0 bases at J, with 10 bases between the two ends. The CDR3 is 15 residues long. The receptor was isolated from a woman aged 18-29 years who received the yellow fever vaccine. Sequenced material: T cells from blood (PBMCs), unsorted or a sorted subset (not recorded which), taken before or after yellow fever vaccination (not recorded which). This rearrangement joins TRBV13 to TRBJ1-4; maybe TRBD1 (5 bases). Here the CDR3 reads CASSRETATNEKLFF. The CDR3 coding sequence is TGTGCCAGCAGCCGTGAGACAGCAACTAATGAAAAACTGTTTTTT.